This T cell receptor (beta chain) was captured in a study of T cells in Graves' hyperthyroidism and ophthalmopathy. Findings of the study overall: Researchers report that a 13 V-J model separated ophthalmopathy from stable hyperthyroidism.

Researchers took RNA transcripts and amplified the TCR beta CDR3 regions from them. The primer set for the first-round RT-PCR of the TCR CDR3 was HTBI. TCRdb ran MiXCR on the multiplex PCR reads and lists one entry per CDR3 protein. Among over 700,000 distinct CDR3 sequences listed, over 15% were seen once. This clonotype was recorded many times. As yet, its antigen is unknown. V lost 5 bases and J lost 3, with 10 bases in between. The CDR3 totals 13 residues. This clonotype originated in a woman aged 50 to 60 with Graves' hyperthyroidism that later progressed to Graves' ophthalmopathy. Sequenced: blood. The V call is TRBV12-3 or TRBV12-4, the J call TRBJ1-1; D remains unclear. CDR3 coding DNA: TGTGCCAGCAGTCCACGACGGGACACTGAAGCTTTCTTT. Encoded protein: CASSPRRDTEAFF.